The 11 T cell receptor beta chains reported below all come from one sample, sequenced in a study of technical replicates of blood from a few donors. This table comes from immunoSEQ multiplex PCR, and its TCRdb copy is limited to in-frame clones, with some not included. The table includes 80,000 to 95,000 clones, around 96% detected once. The sample consisted of T cells isolated from PBMCs. The receptors were sampled from a human donor in good health.

A single count supports this clone. This chain links TRBV2 with TRBJ2-7; D remains ambiguous. Germline V gene data show CDR1 as SNHLY and CDR2 as FYNNEI. The CDR3 has 14 amino acids. V was shortened by 3 bases and J by 5 bases, with 14 bases between the two germline ends. Here the CDR3 reads CASSDLGPFDEQYF. The CDR3 coding sequence is TGTGCCAGCAGTGATCTAGGCCCTTTCGACGAGCAGTACTTC.

J is TRBJ2-7 and V is TRBV7-2, with TRBD1 as a possible D gene (6 bases). This CDR3 has 14 residues. Looked up from germline, CDR1 is SGHTA and CDR2 is FQGNSA. The V end lost 5 bases, the J end lost 1 base, and 12 bases lay between the germline ends. DNA of the CDR3: TGTGCCAGCAGCCCGACAGGAACTTCCTACGAGCAGTACTTC. It yields the protein CASSPTGTSYEQYF.

The V call is TRBV9, the J call TRBJ2-7; possibly TRBD2 for D (7 bases). The V end was cut by 7 bases, the J end by 6 bases, with 14 bases between. The germline CDR1 and CDR2 sequences are SGDLS and YYNGEE. CDR3 length: 12 residues. CDR3 coding DNA: TGTGCCAGCCAGGAGGGGGGGGCCGAGCAGTACTTC. Protein product: CASQEGGAEQYF.

The CDR3 here is CASQPGGQETQYF. The CDR3 DNA reads as TGCGCCAGCCAACCCGGGGGGCAAGAGACCCAGTACTTC. The genes are TRBV5-1 and TRBJ2-5, with 7 bases identical to TRBD2. V was pared by 7 bases and J by 2 bases, with 5 bases of the junction left unmatched. This CDR3 is built from 13 residues. Germline lookup yields CDR1 SGHRS and CDR2 YFSETQ.

The CDR3 nucleotides are TGTGCCAGCAGCTTTTCCCGGGATGTAGCCAAAAACATTCAGTACTTC. This encodes CASSFSRDVAKNIQYF. This chain joins TRBV6-6 and TRBJ2-4; a weak D match, TRBD2 (5 bases). Trimming removed 6 bases at V and 0 bases at J, with 15 bases between. CDR1 is MNHNY, CDR2 SVGAGI, per germline (reference sequence). This CDR3 spans 16 amino acids.

The chain is built from TRBV28 and TRBJ2-3; 8 bases fit TRBD2. The CDR3 contains 14 residues. V lost 8 bases, J lost 3 bases, and 7 bases stayed unmatched. The germline V gene has CDR1 MDHEN and CDR2 SYDVKM. In nucleotides, the CDR3 is TGTGCCAGCTCTACAGCGGGAGAGACAGATACGCAGTATTTT. Encoded protein: CASSTAGETDTQYF.

CDR3 loop: CASSQDLLGTGTEQYF. The CDR3 DNA follows: TGTGCCAGCAGCCAAGACCTACTCGGGACAGGGACCGAGCAGTACTTC. The chain links TRBV14 to TRBJ2-7, with 9 bases that match TRBD1. The J segment lost 6 bases and the V segment lost 0 bases, leaving 9 bases of the junction unmatched. Germline values: CDR1 SGHDN, CDR2 FVKESK. The CDR3 contains 16 residues.

The CDR3 reads CASSLDRGETGELFF. The CDR3 DNA follows: TGTGCCAGCAGTTTGGACAGGGGAGAGACCGGGGAGCTGTTTTTT. The J gene is TRBJ2-2, the V gene TRBV27; the match to TRBD1 covers 9 bases. The CDR3 sequence is 15 residues long. Per the germline V gene, CDR1 is MNHEY and CDR2 is SMNVEV (reference sequence). With V trimmed by 3 bases and J by 5 bases, 4 bases remained unmatched.

This chain connects TRBV21-1 to TRBJ1-1; the table's TRBD1 call for D was not verified on the DNA. TRBV21-1 is assigned pseudogene status. The CDR3 covers 16 residues. This chain's CDR3 is CASKQTGGQPNTEAFF. The CDR3 DNA sequence: TGTGCCAGCAAGCAAACAGGCGGACAGCCGAACACTGAAGCTTTCTTT.

The rearrangement joins TRBV19 to TRBJ2-5; TRBD1 might be the D (6 bases). The CDR3 is made up of 12 amino acids. Germline CDR1 and CDR2: LNHDA and SQIVND (reference sequence). With 6 bases removed from V and 4 bases from J, the gap between germline ends came to 9 bases. CDR3 in amino acids: CASRSQGETQYF. The CDR3 DNA sequence: TGTGCCAGTAGATCACAGGGAGAGACCCAGTACTTC.

In this sample, this clone turned up a few times. The genes are TRBV29-1 and TRBJ1-1; 7 bases map to TRBD1. In germline, CDR1 is SQVTM, CDR2 ANQGSEA. This CDR3 is 16 amino acids long. Trimming took 3 bases from V and 0 from J; bases not matched to a gene: 10. In DNA form, the CDR3 reads TGCAGCGTTGAGTTTGGGACAGCGATGATGAACACTGAAGCTTTCTTT. Its translation is CSVEFGTAMMNTEAFF.